The 17 T cell receptor beta chains given below trace back to one sample, sequenced in a study of patients and donors after allogeneic stem cell transplantation. TCRdb itself ran the RT-PCR reads through MiXCR, one entry per CDR3 protein. The table has hundreds of thousands of distinct CDR3 sequences, approximately 16% seen once; the top ten hold less than 8%. The sample consisted of blood, either unsorted or a sorted T cell fraction (not recorded which). The receptors here all came from a human donor who was either an allogeneic HSCT recipient or a stem cell or donor lymphocyte infusion donor (not recorded which). It is not recorded whose cells these are; they may come from a transplant donor.

The chain uses TRBV18 and TRBJ2-3; D is unresolved. V lost 1 base and J lost 2, with 19 bases in between. In germline, CDR1 is KGHSH, CDR2 LQKENI. The CDR3 sequence is 18 residues long. This CDR3 is CASSPRSEGPDHTDTQYF. CDR3 bases: TGTGCCAGCTCACCACGTTCTGAAGGGCCCGATCACACAGATACGCAGTATTTT.

V usage is TRBV7-2 and J usage is TRBJ2-5; TRBD2 matches 10 bases. Germline assignment: CDR1 SGHTA and CDR2 FQGNSA. V shed 0 bases, J shed 5 bases, and the junction held 3 bases outside the gene matches. This CDR3 comprises 15 residues. Here the CDR3 reads CASSLAGAGGETQYF. Here the CDR3 DNA reads TGTGCCAGCAGCTTAGCAGGAGCGGGGGGGGAGACCCAGTACTTC.

CDR3: CASSDYNEQFF. CDR3 bases: TGCGCCAGCAGCGACTACAATGAGCAGTTCTTC. J is TRBJ2-1 and V is TRBV5-1; D gene unclear. Trimming cost V 4 bases and J 3 bases, with 2 bases left between them. CDR1 and CDR2 (germline): SGHRS, YFSETQ. This CDR3 region has 11 residues.

J is TRBJ2-2 and V is TRBV27; D is unclear. Germline CDR1 is MNHEY and CDR2 is SMNVEV (reference sequence). This CDR3 has 14 residues. V shed 6 bases and J shed 8 bases, with 16 bases lying between them. The CDR3 region has the DNA TGTGCCAGCAGACCTTACGGACCCGCAGGGGAGCTGTTTTTT. It encodes CASRPYGPAGELFF.

There are a few counts of this clonotype. The J gene is TRBJ1-1, the V gene TRBV27; D is uncertain. The V gene lost 5 bases and the J gene lost 6 bases, with 16 bases spanning the gap. This CDR3 spans 14 amino acids. CDR1 and CDR2 (germline): MNHEY, SMNVEV (reference sequence). In DNA form, the CDR3 reads TGTGCCAGCAGTCCCGGGTCCACTGGCGCTGAAGCTTTCTTT. It encodes CASSPGSTGAEAFF.

V usage is TRBV3-1 and J usage is TRBJ1-5, with 7 positions matching TRBD1. The CDR3 contains 13 residues. Germline assignment: CDR1 LGHDT and CDR2 YNNKEL (reference sequence). Trimming at V came to 0 bases and at J to 11 bases, leaving 4 bases not matched to a gene. The CDR3 DNA reads TGTGCCAGCAGCCAAGATTTCGGACAGGCCCAGCATTTT. Translating gives CASSQDFGQAQHF.

This clonotype was picked up a small number of times. This sequence joins TRBV20-1 and TRBJ2-7; 12 bases match TRBD2. Germline lookup yields CDR1 DFQATT and CDR2 SNEGSKA (reference sequence). This CDR3 comprises 16 residues. The V gene end was trimmed by 0 bases and the J gene end by 6 bases; junction bases not matched to a gene: 9. The CDR3 DNA reads as TGCAGTGCTAGAGATCTTCTAGCGGGAGGGCCGGTCGAGCAGTACTTC. Protein: CSARDLLAGGPVEQYF.

The chain couples TRBV15 to TRBJ2-5; the match to TRBD2 covers 10 bases. The CDR3 sequence is 14 residues long. Germline lookup yields CDR1 LNHNV and CDR2 YYDKDF (reference sequence). J gave up 6 bases and V 6 bases, and 7 bases lay outside the gene matches. The CDR3 loop reads CATSEAGGWQTQYF. The CDR3 DNA is TGTGCCACCAGTGAAGCGGGGGGGTGGCAGACCCAGTACTTC.

The table lists this clonotype with a few counts. The V and J genes are TRBV4-3 and TRBJ1-1; D gene unclear. V was clipped by 4 bases and J by 4 bases, with 10 bases between them. Germline V gives CDR1 LGHNA, CDR2 YSLEER. The CDR3 consists of 13 residues. This CDR3 reads CASSLNVGTEAFF. In DNA, the CDR3 is TGCGCCAGCAGCCTAAACGTGGGCACTGAAGCTTTCTTT.

Only a few counts were recorded for this clonotype. The chain joins TRBV6-1 to TRBJ1-2; D is possibly TRBD1 (6 bases). V dropped 6 bases and J dropped 5 bases, with 13 bases sitting between them. This CDR3 is built from 13 residues. Germline V CDR1 and CDR2: MNHNS, SASEGT. The CDR3 region is CASRTGRSYGYTF. DNA for the CDR3: TGTGCCAGCAGGACAGGCCGCTCTTATGGCTACACCTTC.

The J gene is TRBJ1-6, the V gene TRBV20-1; D call uncertain. V was trimmed by 0 bases and J by 9 bases, leaving 18 bases between them. This CDR3 is 16 amino acids long. Per the germline V gene, CDR1 is DFQATT and CDR2 is SNEGSKA (reference sequence). The CDR3 here is CSARDGFRSRGSPLHF. In DNA, the CDR3 is TGCAGTGCTAGAGATGGGTTTCGGTCCCGGGGTTCACCCCTCCACTTT.

The rearrangement links TRBV29-1 to TRBJ2-7; 7 bases fit TRBD2. Germline CDR1 is SQVTM and CDR2 is ANQGSEA. Trimming removed 0 bases from V and 3 bases from J; junction bases left unmatched: 5. The CDR3 loop spans 14 amino acids. CDR3 in DNA: TGCAGCGTTGAAGAGGGGGAGGGAGGCTACGAGCAGTACTTC. Residues: CSVEEGEGGYEQYF.

This clonotype has just a few counts. The chain uses TRBV5-1 and TRBJ2-1; no definite D call. The CDR3 runs 17 residues. Looked up from germline, CDR1 is SGHRS and CDR2 is YFSETQ. V lost 4 bases, J lost 0 bases, and 17 bases lay in between. This chain's CDR3 is CASSRGDGPRSYNEQFF. The CDR3 DNA sequence: TGCGCCAGCAGCCGTGGTGATGGGCCGCGCTCCTACAATGAGCAGTTCTTC.

This rearrangement joins TRBV6-2 or TRBV6-3 to TRBJ1-3; D perhaps matches TRBD1 (5 bases). In germline, CDR1 is MNHEY, CDR2 SVGEGT. The CDR3 is 15 residues long. V shed 1 base and J shed 1 base, with 8 bases lying between them. The CDR3 DNA is TGTGCCAGCAGTTACTACAGGAAGTCTGGAAACACCATATATTTT. It is translated as CASSYYRKSGNTIYF.

This clonotype was picked up a small number of times. The chain is built from TRBV28 and TRBJ2-4; 8 bases line up with TRBD1. Germline CDR1 reads MDHEN; CDR2 reads SYDVKM. There are 15 residues in the CDR3. The trim removed 4 bases at V and 3 bases at J, leaving 5 bases unmatched. In DNA form, the CDR3 reads TGTGCCAGCAGTTGGACAGGGCCCGGCAAAAACATTCAGTACTTC. Encoded protein: CASSWTGPGKNIQYF.

This rearrangement joins TRBV9 to TRBJ1-1, with D uncertain. V lost 0 bases, J lost 4 bases, and 13 bases lay in between. Per germline, CDR1 SGDLS and CDR2 YYNGEE. The CDR3 sequence is 15 residues long. CDR3 DNA sequence: TGTGCCAGCAGCGTAGGAGCTTGGGAGGGCACTGAAGCTTTCTTT. Its translation is CASSVGAWEGTEAFF. The entire variable domain, with the rest obtained from reference TRBV9 and TRBJ1-1, is as follows: DSGVTQTPKHLITATGQRVTLRCSPRSGDLSVYWYQQSLDQGLQFLIQYYNGEERAKGNILERFSAQQFPDLHSELNLSSLELGDSALYFCASSVGAWEGTEAFFGQGTRLTVV.

The sample holds a few counts of this clonotype. The J gene is TRBJ2-7, the V gene TRBV2, with D unresolved. The germline V gene has CDR1 SNHLY and CDR2 FYNNEI. CDR3 length equals 13 residues. V lost 4 bases and J lost 3, with 10 bases in between. DNA for the CDR3: TGTGCCAGCAGTGTTTTCGCCGTCTACGAGCAGTACTTC. This codes for CASSVFAVYEQYF.